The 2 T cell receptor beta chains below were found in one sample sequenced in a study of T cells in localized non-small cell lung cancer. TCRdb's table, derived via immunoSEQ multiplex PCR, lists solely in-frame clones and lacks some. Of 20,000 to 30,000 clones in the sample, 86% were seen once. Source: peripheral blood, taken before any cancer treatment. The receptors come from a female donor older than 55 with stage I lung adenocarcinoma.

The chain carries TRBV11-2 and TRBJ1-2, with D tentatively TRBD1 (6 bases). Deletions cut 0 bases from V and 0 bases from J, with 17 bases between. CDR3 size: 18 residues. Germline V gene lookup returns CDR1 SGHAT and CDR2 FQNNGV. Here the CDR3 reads CASSLDYYRDTTNYGYTF. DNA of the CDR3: TGTGCCAGCAGCTTAGATTATTATCGGGACACAACTAACTATGGCTACACCTTC.

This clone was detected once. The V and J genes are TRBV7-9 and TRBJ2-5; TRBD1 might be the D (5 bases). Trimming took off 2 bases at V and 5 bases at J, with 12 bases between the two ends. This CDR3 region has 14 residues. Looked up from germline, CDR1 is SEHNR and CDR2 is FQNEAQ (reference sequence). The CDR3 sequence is CASSLNQGAETQYF. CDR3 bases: TGTGCCAGCAGCTTAAATCAGGGCGCGGAGACCCAGTACTTC.